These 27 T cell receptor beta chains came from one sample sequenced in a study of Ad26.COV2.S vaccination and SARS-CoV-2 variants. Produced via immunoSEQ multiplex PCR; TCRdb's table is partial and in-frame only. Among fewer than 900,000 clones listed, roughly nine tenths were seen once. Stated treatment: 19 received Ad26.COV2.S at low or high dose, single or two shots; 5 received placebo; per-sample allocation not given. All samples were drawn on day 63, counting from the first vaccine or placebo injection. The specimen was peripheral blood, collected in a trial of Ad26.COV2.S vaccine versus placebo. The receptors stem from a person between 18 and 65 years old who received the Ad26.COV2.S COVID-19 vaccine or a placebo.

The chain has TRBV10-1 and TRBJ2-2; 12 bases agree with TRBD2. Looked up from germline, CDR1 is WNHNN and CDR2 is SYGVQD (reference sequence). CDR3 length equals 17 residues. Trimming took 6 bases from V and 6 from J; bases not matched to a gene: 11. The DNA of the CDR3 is TGCGCCAGCAGCTCCTCTAGCGGGAGGGCATATTCCGGGGAGCTGTTTTTT. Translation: CASSSSSGRAYSGELFF.

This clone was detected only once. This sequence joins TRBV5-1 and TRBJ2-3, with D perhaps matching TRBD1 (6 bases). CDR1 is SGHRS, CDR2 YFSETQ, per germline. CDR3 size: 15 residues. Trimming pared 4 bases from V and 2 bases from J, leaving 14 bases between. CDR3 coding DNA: TGCGCCAGCAGCCCTTACGGACAGAACACAGATACGCAGTATTTT. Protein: CASSPYGQNTDTQYF. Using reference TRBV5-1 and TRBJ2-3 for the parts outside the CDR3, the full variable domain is KAGVTQTPRYLIKTRGQQVTLSCSPISGHRSVSWYQQTPGQGLQFLFEYFSETQRNKGNFPGRFSGRQFSNSRSEMNVSTLELGDSALYLCASSPYGQNTDTQYFGPGTRLTVL.

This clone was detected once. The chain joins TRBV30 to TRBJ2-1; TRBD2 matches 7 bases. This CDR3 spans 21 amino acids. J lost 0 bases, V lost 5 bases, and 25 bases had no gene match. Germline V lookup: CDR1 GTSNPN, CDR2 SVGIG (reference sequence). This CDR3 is CAWGPSLLADILRSSYNEQFF. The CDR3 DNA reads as TGTGCCTGGGGCCCCTCCCTCCTAGCGGACATTCTGAGAAGCTCCTACAATGAGCAGTTCTTC.

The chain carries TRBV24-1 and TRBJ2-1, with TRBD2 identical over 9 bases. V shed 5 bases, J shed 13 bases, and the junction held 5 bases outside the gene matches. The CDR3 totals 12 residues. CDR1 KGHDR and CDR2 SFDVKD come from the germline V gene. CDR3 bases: TGTGCCACCAGTGCTCCGGGACTAGCACAGTTCTTC. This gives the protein CATSAPGLAQFF.

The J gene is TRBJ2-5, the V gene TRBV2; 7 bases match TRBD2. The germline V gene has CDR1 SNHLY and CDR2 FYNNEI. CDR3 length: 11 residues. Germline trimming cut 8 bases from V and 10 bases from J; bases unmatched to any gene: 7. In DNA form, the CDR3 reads TGTGCCAGCCGGCGGGAGAGGAGCCAGTACTTC. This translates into CASRRERSQYF.

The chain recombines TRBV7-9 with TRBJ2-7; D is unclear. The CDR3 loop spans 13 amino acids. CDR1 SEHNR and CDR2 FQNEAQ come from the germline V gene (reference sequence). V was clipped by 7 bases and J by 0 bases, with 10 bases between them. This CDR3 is CASKAAFSYEQYF. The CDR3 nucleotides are TGTGCCAGCAAGGCAGCGTTCTCCTACGAGCAGTACTTC.

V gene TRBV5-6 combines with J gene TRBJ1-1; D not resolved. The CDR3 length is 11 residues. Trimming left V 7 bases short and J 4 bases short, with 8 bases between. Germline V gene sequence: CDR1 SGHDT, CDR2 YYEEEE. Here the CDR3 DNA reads TGTGCCAGCGTCGGTGGCACTGAAGCTTTCTTT. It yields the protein CASVGGTEAFF.

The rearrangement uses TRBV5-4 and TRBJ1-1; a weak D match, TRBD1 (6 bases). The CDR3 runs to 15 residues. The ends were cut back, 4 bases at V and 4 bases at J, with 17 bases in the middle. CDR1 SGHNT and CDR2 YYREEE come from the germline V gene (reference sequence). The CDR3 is CASSRTAGLSTEAFF. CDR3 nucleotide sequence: TGTGCCAGCAGCCGGACAGCTGGTTTGAGCACTGAAGCTTTCTTT.

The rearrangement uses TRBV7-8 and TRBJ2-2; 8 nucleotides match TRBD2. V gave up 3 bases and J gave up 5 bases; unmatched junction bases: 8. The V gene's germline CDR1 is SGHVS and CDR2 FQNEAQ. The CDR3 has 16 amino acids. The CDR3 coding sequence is TGTGCCAGCAGCTTCCGAGCGGGAGTGTCGACCGGGGAGCTGTTTTTT. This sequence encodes CASSFRAGVSTGELFF.

This CDR3 reads CASSLVLDSATGELFF. DNA of the CDR3: TGTGCCAGCAGCTTGGTACTGGACAGTGCCACCGGGGAGCTGTTTTTT. J is TRBJ2-2 and V is TRBV5-6, with D maybe TRBD1 (6 bases). This CDR3 has 16 residues. The germline CDR1 and CDR2 sequences are SGHDT and YYEEEE. Trimming stripped 0 bases from V and 4 bases from J, with 13 bases between.

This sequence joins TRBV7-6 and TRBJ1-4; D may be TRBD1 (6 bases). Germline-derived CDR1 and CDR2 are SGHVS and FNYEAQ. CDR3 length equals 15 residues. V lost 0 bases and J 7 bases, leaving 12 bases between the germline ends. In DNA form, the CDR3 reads TGTGCCAGCAGCTTAGCTGGGGGCGAGGGTGAAAAACTGTTTTTT. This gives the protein CASSLAGGEGEKLFF.

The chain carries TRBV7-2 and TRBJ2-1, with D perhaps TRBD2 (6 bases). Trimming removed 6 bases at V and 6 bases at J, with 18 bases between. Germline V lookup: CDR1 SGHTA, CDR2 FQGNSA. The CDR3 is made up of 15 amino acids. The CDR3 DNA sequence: TGTGCCAGCAGGGGAGGACGGGAAGGGCGCAATGAGCAGTTCTTC. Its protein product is CASRGGREGRNEQFF.

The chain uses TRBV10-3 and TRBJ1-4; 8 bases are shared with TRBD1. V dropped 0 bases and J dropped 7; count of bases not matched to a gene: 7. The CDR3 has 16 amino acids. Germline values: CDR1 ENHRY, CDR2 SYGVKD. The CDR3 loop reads CAISESIGQGLEKLFF. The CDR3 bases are TGTGCCATCAGTGAGTCGATTGGACAGGGCCTTGAAAAACTGTTTTTT.

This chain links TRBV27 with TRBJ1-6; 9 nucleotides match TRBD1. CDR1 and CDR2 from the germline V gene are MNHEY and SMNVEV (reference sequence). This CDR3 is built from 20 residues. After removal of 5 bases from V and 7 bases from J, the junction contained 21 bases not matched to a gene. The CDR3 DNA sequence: TGTGCCAGCAGTCGAAGGGGGTCGGGACAGGGTTTTTTCGGCAATTCACCCCTCCACTTT. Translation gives CASSRRGSGQGFFGNSPLHF.

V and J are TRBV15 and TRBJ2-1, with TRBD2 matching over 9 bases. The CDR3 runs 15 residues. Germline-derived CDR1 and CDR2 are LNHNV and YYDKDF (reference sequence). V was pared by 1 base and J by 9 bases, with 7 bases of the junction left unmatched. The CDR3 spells CATSRGGGRATEQFF. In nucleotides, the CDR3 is TGTGCCACCAGCAGAGGCGGCGGGAGGGCCACTGAGCAGTTCTTC.

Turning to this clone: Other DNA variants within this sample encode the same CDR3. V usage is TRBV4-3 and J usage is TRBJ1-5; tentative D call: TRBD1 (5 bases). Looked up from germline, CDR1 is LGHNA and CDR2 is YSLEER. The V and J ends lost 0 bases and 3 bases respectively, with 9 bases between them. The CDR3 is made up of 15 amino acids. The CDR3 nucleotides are TGCGCCAGCAGCCAAGATGGGGGGAACAATCAGCCCCAGCATTTT. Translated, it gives CASSQDGGNNQPQHF.

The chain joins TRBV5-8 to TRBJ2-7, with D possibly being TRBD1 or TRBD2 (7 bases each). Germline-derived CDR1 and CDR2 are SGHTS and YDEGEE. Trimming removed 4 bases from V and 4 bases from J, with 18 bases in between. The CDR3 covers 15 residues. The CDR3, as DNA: TGTGCCAGCAGCCCCTGGACCAGGGGGGGGTACGAGCAGTACTTC. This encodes CASSPWTRGGYEQYF.

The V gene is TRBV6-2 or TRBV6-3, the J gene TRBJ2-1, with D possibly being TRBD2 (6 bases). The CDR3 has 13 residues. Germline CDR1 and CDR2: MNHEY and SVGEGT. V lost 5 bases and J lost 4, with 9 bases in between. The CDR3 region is CASSNGLYNEQFF. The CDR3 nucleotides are TGTGCCAGCAGTAACGGACTATACAATGAGCAGTTCTTC.

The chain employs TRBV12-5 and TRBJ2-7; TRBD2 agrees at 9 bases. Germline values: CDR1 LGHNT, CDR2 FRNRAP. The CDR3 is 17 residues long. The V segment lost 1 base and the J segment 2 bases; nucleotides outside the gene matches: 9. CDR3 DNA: TGTGCTAGTGGTTTGGCTTTAGCGGGAGCCCAGACCTACGAGCAGTACTTC. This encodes CASGLALAGAQTYEQYF.

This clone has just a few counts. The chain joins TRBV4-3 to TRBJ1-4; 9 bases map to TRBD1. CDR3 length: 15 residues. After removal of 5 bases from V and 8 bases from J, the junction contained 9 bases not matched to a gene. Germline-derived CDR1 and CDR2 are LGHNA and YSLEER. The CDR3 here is CASSSRTGGSEKLFF. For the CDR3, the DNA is TGCGCCAGCAGCTCCCGTACAGGGGGCTCCGAAAAACTGTTTTTT.

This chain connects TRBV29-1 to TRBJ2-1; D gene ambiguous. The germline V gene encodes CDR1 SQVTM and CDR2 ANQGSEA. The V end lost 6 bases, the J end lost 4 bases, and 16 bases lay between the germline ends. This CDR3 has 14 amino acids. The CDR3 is CSVAPISRYNEQFF. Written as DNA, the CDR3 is TGCAGCGTCGCCCCAATCTCTAGATACAATGAGCAGTTCTTC.

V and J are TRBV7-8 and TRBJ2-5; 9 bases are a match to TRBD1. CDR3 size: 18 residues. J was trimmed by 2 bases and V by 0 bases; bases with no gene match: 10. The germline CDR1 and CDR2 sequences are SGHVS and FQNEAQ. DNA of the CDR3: TGTGCCAGCAGCTTAGCATTCGGGACAGGGCCAAATCAAGAGACCCAGTACTTC. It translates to CASSLAFGTGPNQETQYF.

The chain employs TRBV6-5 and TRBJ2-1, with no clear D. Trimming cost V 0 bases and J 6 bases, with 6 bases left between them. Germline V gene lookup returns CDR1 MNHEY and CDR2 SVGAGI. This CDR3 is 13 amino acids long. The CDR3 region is CASSYSLGNEQFF. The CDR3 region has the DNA TGTGCCAGCAGTTACTCGTTAGGCAATGAGCAGTTCTTC.

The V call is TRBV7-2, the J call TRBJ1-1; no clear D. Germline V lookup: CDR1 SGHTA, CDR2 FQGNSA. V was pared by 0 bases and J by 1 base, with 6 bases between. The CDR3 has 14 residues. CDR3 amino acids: CASSLAPENTEAFF. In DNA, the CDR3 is TGTGCCAGCAGCTTAGCCCCCGAGAACACTGAAGCTTTCTTT. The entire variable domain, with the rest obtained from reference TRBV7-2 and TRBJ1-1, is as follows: GAGVSQSPSNKVTEKGKDVELRCDPISGHTALYWYRQSLGQGLEFLIYFQGNSAPDKSGLPSDRFSAERTGGSVSTLTIQRTQQEDSAVYLCASSLAPENTEAFFGQGTRLTVV.

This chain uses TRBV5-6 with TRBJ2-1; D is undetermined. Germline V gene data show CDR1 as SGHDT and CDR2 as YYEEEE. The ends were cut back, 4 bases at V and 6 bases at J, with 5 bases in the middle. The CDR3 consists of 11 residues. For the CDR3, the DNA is TGTGCCAGCAGCCTGCCCAATGAGCAGTTCTTC. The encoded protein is CASSLPNEQFF.

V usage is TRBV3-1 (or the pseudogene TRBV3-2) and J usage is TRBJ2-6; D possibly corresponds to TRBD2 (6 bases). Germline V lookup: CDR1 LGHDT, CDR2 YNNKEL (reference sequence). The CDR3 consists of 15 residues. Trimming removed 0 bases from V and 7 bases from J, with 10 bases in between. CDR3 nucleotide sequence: TGTGCCAGCAGCCAAGATGGAGGGCCAGCCAACGTCCTGACTTTC. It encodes CASSQDGGPANVLTF.

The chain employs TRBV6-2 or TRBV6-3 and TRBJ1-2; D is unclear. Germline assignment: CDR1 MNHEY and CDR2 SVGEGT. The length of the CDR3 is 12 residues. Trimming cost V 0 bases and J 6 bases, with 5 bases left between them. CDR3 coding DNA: TGTGCCAGCAGTTACTCGAGGAATGGCTACACCTTC. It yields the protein CASSYSRNGYTF.